This T cell receptor (beta chain) was retrieved from a study of blood T cells in healthy people across ages. PBMCs numbering at least 6 million were isolated per sample. Broader study findings: Expanded clonotype changes were possibly confounded by unknown donor CMV status.

At least ten counts were recorded for this clonotype. What it binds is unknown. For the second PCR, which ran for about 7 to 11 cycles, a sample-barcoded 5' primer and a J-beta primer mix were used. MiXCR, applied by TCRdb to the 5' RACE reads, yields one record per CDR3 protein. In the table there are roughly 900,000 distinct CDR3 sequences, around 26% of which are singletons. Germline V gene lookup returns CDR1 SGHDN and CDR2 FVKESK. The V end lost 3 bases, the J end lost 2 bases, and 5 bases lay between the germline ends. This CDR3 contains 13 residues. This sequence was found in a woman of 80 years or more in good health. The material sequenced was blood. The chain recombines TRBV14 with TRBJ2-1; the D is unclear. As DNA, the CDR3 is TGTGCCAGCAGCCATGGGGCCTACAATGAGCAGTTCTTC. This sequence encodes CASSHGAYNEQFF.